In this sample, the clone carrying this T cell receptor (beta chain) turned up once. The germline V gene has CDR1 KGHSH and CDR2 LQKENI. The germline V and J ends were trimmed by 3 bases and 5 bases, with 10 bases remaining between them. The CDR3 length is 13 residues. The PCR ran on 60 Vbeta and 13 Jbeta primers. Clones were sequenced by immunoSEQ multiplex PCR, and TCRdb holds only the in-frame ones, with some missing. The data show more than 80,000 clones, with roughly four fifths seen just once and under 4.5% held by the top ten. This entry comes from a study of cytomegalovirus exposure and HLA in healthy donors. Looking at the study overall: Genotyping of under 500 donors showed that 70% to 90% belonged to the Caucasian-associated ancestry cluster.

The chain couples TRBV18 to TRBJ1-1, with D perhaps TRBD1 (5 bases). The origin of this receptor is a female donor in good health and CMV-seropositive. The source material was PBMCs. CDR3 amino acids: CASSPQGRTEAFF. The CDR3 DNA reads TGTGCCAGCTCACCTCAGGGTAGGACTGAAGCTTTCTTT.